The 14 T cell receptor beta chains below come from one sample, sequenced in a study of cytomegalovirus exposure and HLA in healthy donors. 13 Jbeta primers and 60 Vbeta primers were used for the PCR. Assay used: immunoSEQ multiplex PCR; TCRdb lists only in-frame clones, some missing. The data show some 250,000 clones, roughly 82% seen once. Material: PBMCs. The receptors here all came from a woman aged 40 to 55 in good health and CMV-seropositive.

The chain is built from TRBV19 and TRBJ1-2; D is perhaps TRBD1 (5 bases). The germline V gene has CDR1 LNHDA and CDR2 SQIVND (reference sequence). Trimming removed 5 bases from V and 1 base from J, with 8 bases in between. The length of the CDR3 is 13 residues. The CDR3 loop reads CASSSTVNYGYTF. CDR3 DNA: TGTGCCAGTAGTTCGACAGTTAACTATGGCTACACCTTC.

CDR3: CASSRVRTEQFF. As DNA, the CDR3 is TGTGCCAGCAGCCGCGTCCGTACTGAGCAGTTCTTC. The J gene is TRBJ2-1, the V gene TRBV4-2; D unclear. The germline gives CDR1 LGHNA, CDR2 YNFKEQ. The V and J ends lost 4 bases and 9 bases respectively, with 10 bases between them. The CDR3 is made up of 12 amino acids.

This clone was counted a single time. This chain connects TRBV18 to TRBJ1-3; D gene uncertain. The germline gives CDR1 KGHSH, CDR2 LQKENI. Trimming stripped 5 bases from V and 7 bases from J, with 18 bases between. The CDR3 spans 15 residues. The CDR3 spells CASSAGIYQANTIYF. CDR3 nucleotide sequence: TGTGCCAGCTCAGCCGGGATTTATCAGGCGAACACCATATATTTT.

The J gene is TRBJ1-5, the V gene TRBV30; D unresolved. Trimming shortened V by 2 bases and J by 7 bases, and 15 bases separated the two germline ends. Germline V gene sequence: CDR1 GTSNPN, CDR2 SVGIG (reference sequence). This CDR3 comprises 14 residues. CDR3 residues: CAWSRNGLNQPQHF. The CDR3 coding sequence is TGTGCCTGGAGTAGGAACGGGTTAAACCAGCCCCAGCATTTT.

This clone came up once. The CDR3 region is CASSYRQDTEPQHF. The CDR3 DNA reads TGTGCCAGCAGTTATAGACAGGATACCGAGCCCCAGCATTTT. This chain joins TRBV2 and TRBJ1-5; TRBD1 might be the D (6 bases). Germline V gene lookup returns CDR1 SNHLY and CDR2 FYNNEI. Trimming removed 5 bases from V and 8 bases from J, with 16 bases in between. The CDR3 totals 14 residues.

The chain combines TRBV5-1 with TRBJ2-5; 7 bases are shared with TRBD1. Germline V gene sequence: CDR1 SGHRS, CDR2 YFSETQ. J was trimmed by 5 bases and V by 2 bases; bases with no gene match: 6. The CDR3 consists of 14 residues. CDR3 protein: CASSFSRQGETQYF. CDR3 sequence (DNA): TGCGCCAGCAGCTTTTCGCGACAGGGCGAGACCCAGTACTTC.

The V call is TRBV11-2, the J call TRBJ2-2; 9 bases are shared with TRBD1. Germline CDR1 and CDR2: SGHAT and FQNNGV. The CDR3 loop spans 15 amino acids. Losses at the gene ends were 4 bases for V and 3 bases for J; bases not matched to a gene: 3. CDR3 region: CASSSGQGYTGELFF. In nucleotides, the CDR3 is TGTGCCAGCAGCTCGGGACAGGGTTACACCGGGGAGCTGTTTTTT.

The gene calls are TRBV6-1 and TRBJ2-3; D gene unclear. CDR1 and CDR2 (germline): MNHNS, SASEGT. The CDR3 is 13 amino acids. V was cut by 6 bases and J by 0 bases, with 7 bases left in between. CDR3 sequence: CASRVTSTDTQYF. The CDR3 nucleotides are TGTGCCAGCAGGGTAACTAGCACAGATACGCAGTATTTT.

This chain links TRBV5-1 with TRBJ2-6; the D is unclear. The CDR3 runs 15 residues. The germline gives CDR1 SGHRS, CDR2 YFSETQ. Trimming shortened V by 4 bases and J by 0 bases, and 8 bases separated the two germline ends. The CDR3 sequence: CASSPAFSGANVLTF. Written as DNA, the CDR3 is TGCGCCAGCAGCCCTGCGTTCTCTGGGGCCAACGTCCTGACTTTC.

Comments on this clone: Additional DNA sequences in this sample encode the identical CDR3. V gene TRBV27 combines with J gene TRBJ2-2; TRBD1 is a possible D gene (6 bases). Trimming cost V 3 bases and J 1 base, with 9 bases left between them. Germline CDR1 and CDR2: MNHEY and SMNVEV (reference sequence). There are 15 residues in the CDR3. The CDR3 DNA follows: TGTGCCAGCAGTTTCCAGACAGGGAACACCGGGGAGCTGTTTTTT. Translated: CASSFQTGNTGELFF.

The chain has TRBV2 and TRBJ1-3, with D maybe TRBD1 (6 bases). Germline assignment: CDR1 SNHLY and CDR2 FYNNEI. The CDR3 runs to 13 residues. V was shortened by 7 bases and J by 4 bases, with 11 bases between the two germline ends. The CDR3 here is CASKKDRGNTIYF. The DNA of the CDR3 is TGTGCCAGCAAAAAAGACAGGGGAAACACCATATATTTT.

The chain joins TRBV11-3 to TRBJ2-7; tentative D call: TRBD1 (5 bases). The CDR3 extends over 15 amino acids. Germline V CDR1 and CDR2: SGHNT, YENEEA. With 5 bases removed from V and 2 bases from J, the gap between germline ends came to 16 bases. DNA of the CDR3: TGTGCCAGCAGCCCTGGGGCAGCCCCAGCCTACGAGCAGTACTTC. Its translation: CASSPGAAPAYEQYF. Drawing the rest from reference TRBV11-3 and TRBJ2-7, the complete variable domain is EAGVVQSPRYKIIEKKQPVAFWCNPISGHNTLYWYLQNLGQGPELLIRYENEEAVDDSQLPKDRFSAERLKGVDSTLKIQPAELGDSAVYLCASSPGAAPAYEQYFGPGTRLTVT.

CDR3 amino acids: CASSWLNGDFNYEQYF. The DNA of the CDR3 is TGTGCCAGCAGCTGGCTGAACGGGGACTTCAACTACGAGCAGTACTTC. The V and J genes are TRBV5-6 and TRBJ2-7, with D possibly matching TRBD2 (6 bases). Germline loops: CDR1 SGHDT, CDR2 YYEEEE. Deletions cut 3 bases from V and 3 bases from J, with 19 bases between. The CDR3 is 16 amino acids.

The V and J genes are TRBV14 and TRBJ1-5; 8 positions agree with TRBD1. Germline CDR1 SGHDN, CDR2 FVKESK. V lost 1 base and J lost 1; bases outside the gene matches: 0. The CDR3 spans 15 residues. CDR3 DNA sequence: TGTGCCAGCAGCCAAGGACAGGGGAGCAATCAGCCCCAGCATTTT. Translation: CASSQGQGSNQPQHF. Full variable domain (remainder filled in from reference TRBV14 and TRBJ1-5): EAGVTQFPSHSVIEKGQTVTLRCDPISGHDNLYWYRRVMGKEIKFLLHFVKESKQDESGMPNNRFLAERTGGTYSTLKVQPAELEDSGVYFCASSQGQGSNQPQHFGDGTRLSIL.